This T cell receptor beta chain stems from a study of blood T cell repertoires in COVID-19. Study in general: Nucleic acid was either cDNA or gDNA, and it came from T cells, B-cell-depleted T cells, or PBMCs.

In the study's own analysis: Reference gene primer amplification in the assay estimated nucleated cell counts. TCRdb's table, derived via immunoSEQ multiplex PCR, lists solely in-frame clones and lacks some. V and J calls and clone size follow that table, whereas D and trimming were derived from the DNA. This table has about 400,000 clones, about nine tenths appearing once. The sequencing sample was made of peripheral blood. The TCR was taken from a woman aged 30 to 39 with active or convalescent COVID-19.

CDR3 nucleotide sequence: TGTGCCTGGAGCCGACAGAACTATGGCTACACCTTC. Amino acids: CAWSRQNYGYTF. The chain combines TRBV30 with TRBJ1-2; D perhaps matches TRBD1 (5 bases). From germline, CDR1 is GTSNPN and CDR2 SVGIG (reference sequence). CDR3 length: 12 residues. V was clipped by 3 bases and J by 2 bases, with 7 bases between them.